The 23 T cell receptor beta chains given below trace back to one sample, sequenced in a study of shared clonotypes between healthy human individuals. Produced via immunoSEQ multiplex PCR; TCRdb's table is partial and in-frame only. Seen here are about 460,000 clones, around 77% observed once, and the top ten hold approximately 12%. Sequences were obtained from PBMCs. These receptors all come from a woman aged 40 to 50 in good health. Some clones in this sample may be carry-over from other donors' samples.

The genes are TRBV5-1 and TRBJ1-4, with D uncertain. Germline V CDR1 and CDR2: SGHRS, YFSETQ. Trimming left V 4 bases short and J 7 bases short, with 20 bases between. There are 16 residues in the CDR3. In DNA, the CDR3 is TGCGCCAGCAGCACCCTGGGAGACCCCAAAGTTGAAAAACTGTTTTTT. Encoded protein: CASSTLGDPKVEKLFF.

CDR3 sequence reads: CAISGGLAADTQYF. CDR3 nucleotide sequence: TGTGCCATCAGTGGGGGACTAGCGGCAGATACGCAGTATTTT. V usage is TRBV10-3 and J usage is TRBJ2-3; 11 positions agree with TRBD2. The CDR3 extends over 14 amino acids. V lost 4 bases and J lost 4; bases outside the gene matches: 1. Germline V lookup: CDR1 ENHRY, CDR2 SYGVKD.

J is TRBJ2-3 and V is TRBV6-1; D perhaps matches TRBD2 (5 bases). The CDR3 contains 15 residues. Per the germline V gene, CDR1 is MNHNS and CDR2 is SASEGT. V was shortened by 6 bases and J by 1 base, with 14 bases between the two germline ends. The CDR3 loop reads CASSITGLGTDTQYF. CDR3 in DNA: TGTGCCAGCAGCATTACCGGACTCGGCACAGATACGCAGTATTTT.

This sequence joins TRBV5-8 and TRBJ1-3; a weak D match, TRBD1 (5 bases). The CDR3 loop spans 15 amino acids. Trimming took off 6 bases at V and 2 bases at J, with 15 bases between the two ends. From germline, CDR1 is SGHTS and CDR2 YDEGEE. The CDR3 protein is CASTFRGTTGNTIYF. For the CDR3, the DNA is TGTGCCAGCACCTTCAGAGGGACTACTGGAAACACCATATATTTT.

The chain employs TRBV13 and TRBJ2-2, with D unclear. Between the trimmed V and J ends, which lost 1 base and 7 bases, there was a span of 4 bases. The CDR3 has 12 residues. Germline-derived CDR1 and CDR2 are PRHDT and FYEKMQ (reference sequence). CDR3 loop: CASSLDFGELFF. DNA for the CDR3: TGTGCCAGCAGCTTAGATTTCGGGGAGCTGTTTTTT. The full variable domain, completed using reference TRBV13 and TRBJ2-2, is AAGVIQSPRHLIKEKRETATLKCYPIPRHDTVYWYQQGPGQDPQFLISFYEKMQSDKGSIPDRFSAQQFSDYHSELNMSSLELGDSALYFCASSLDFGELFFGEGSRLTVL.

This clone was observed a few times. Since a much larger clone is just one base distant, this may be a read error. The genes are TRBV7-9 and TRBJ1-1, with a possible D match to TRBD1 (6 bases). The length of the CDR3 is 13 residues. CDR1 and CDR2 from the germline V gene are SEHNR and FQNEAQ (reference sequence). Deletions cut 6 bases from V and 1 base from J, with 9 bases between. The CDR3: CASSMDRNTEAFF. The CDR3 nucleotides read TGTGCCAGCAGTATGGACAGGAACACTGAAGCTTTCTTT.

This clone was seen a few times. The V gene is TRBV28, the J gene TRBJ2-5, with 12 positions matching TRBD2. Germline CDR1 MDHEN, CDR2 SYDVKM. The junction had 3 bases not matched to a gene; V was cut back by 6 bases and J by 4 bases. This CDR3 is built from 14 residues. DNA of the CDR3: TGTGCCAGCAGCTTGGGACTAGCGGGAGAGACCCAGTACTTC. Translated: CASSLGLAGETQYF.

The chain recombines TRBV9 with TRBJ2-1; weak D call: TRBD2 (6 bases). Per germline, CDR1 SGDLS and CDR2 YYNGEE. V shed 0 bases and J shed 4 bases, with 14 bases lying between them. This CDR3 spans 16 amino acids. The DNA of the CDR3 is TGTGCCAGCAGCGTAGATCCGGGAGAAGGGTACAATGAGCAGTTCTTC. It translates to CASSVDPGEGYNEQFF.

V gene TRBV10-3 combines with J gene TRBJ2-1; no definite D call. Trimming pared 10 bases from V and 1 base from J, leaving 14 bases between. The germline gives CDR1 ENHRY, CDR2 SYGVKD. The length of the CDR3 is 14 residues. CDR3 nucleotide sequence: TGTGCCAGCACGAAGTTTGGGTCCTACAATGAGCAGTTCTTC. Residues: CASTKFGSYNEQFF.

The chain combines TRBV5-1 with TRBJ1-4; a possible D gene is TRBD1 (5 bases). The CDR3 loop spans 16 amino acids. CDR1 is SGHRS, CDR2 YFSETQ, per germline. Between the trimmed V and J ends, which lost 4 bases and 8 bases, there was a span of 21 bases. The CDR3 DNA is TGCGCCAGCAGCCTAGGGGATGTTGATATTGGAGAAAAACTGTTTTTT. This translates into CASSLGDVDIGEKLFF.

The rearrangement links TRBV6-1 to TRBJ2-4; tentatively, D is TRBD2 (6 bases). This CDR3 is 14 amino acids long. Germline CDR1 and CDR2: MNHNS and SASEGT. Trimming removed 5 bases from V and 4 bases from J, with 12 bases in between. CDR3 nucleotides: TGTGCCAGCAGTAAGGGACTGGGAAAAAACATTCAGTACTTC. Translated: CASSKGLGKNIQYF.

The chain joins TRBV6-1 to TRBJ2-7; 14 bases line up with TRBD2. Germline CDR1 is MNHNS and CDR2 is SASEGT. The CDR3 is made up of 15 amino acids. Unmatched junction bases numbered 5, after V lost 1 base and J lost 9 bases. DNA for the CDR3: TGTGCCAGCAGTGAAGGCAGGACTAGCGGGAGGTTGCAGTACTTC. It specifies CASSEGRTSGRLQYF.

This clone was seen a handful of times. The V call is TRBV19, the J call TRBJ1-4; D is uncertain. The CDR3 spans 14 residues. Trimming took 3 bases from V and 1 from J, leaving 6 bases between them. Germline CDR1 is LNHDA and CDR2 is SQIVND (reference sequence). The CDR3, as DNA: TGTGCCAGTAGTATCAGTGTAACTAATGAAAAACTGTTTTTT. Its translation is CASSISVTNEKLFF.

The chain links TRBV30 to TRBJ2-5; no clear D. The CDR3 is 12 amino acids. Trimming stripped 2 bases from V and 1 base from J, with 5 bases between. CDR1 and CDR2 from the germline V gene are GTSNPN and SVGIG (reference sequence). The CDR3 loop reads CAWSSSQETQYF. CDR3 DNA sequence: TGTGCCTGGAGTTCCAGCCAAGAGACCCAGTACTTC.

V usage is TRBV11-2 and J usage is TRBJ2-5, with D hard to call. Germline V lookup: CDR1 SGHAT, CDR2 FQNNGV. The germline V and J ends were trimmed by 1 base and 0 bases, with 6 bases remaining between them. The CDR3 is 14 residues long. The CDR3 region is CASSLAVYQETQYF. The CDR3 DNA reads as TGTGCCAGCAGCTTAGCGGTTTACCAAGAGACCCAGTACTTC.

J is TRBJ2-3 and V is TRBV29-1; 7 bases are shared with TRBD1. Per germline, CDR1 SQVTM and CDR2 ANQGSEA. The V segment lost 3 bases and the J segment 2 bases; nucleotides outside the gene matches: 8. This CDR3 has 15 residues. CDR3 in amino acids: CSVDFWDSLTDTQYF. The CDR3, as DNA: TGCAGCGTTGACTTCTGGGACAGCCTCACAGATACGCAGTATTTT.

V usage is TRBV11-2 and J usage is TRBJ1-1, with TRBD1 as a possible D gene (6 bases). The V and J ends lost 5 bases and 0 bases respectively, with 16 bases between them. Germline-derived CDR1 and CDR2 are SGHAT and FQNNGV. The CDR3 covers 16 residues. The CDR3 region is CASSIGQINMNTEAFF. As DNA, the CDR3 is TGTGCCAGCAGCATCGGACAGATTAACATGAACACTGAAGCTTTCTTT.

The chain's CDR3 is CASTTSGRTDTQYF. The CDR3 DNA sequence: TGTGCCAGCACAACTAGCGGGAGGACAGATACGCAGTATTTT. The rearrangement joins TRBV27 to TRBJ2-3; TRBD2 matches 12 bases. V shed 7 bases, J shed 3 bases, and the junction held 2 bases outside the gene matches. CDR1 and CDR2 (germline): MNHEY, SMNVEV (reference sequence). This CDR3 is 14 amino acids long.

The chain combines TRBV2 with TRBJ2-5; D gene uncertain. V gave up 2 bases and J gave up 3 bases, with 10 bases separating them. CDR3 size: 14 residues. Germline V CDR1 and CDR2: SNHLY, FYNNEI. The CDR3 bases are TGTGCCAGCAGTGAATTGATAGCAGAAGAGACCCAGTACTTC. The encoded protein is CASSELIAEETQYF.

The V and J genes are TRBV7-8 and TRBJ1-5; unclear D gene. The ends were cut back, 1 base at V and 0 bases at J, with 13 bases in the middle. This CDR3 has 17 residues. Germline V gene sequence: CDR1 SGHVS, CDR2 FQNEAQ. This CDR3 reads CASSLGSQAYSNQPQHF. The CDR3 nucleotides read TGTGCCAGCAGCTTAGGGTCGCAGGCCTATAGCAATCAGCCCCAGCATTTT.

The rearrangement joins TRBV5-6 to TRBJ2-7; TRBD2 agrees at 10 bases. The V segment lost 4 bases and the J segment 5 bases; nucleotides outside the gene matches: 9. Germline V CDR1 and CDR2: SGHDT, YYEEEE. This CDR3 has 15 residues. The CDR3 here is CASSVRPSGRNEQYF. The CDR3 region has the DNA TGTGCCAGCAGCGTGCGTCCTAGCGGGAGAAACGAGCAGTACTTC.

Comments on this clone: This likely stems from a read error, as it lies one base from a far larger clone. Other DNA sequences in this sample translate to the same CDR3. In DNA form, the CDR3 reads TGCGCCAGCAGTCCCACTCGGACACTTTACGAGCAGTACTTC. Residues: CASSPTRTLYEQYF. The chain joins TRBV27 to TRBJ2-7; TRBD1 might be the D (5 bases). This CDR3 has 14 amino acids. Germline lookup yields CDR1 MNHEY and CDR2 SMNVEV (reference sequence).

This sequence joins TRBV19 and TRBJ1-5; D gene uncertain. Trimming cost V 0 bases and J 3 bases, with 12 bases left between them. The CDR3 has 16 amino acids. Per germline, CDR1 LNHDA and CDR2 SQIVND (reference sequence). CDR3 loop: CASSIDSGVINQPQHF. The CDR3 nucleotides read TGTGCCAGTAGTATAGATAGTGGGGTGATCAATCAGCCCCAGCATTTT.